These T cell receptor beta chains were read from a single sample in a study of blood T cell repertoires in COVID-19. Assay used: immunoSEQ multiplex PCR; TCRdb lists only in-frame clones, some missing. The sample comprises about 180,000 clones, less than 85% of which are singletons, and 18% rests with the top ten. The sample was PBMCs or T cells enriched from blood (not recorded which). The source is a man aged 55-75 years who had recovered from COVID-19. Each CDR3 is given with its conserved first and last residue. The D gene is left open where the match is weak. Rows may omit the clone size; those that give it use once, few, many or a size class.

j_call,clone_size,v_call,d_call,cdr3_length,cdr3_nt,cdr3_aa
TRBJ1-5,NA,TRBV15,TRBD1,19,TGTGCCACCAGCAGAGATTTCCCCCGAGGGGGCACTAGCAATCAGCCCCAGCATTTT,CATSRDFPRGGTSNQPQHF
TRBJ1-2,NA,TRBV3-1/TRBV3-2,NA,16,TGTGCCAGCAGCTCCCAACCAGGTGGGGCAAACTATGGCTACACCTTC,CASSSQPGGANYGYTF
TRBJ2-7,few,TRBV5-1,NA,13,TGCGCCAGCAGCTTGGCCCGGTCCTACGAGCAGTACTTC,CASSLARSYEQYF
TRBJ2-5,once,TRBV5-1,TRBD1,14,TGCGCCAGCAGCTTGGGAGGGGGCCGGGAGACCCAGTACTTC,CASSLGGGRETQYF
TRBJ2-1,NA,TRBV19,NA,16,TGTGCCAGTAGTATCCCGTCGGGCGGAGGGTACAATGAGCAGTTCTTC,CASSIPSGGGYNEQFF
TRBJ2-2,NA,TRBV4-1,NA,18,TGCGCCAGCAGCCAGGCCTCTGGGGGCAGATCTTACACCGGGGAGCTGTTTTTT,CASSQASGGRSYTGELFF
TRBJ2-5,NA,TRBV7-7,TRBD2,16,TGTGCCAGCAGCTTAGGGACTAGCGGGGGTCAAGAGACCCAGTACTTC,CASSLGTSGGQETQYF
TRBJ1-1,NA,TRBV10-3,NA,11,TGTGCCACGGGGAAGGGAGACGAAGCTTTCTTT,CATGKGDEAFF
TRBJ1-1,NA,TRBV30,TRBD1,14,TGTGCCTCGGACAGGGGAAGGGGGAACACTGAAGCTTTCTTT,CASDRGRGNTEAFF
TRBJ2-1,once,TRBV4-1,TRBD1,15,TGCGCCAGCAGCCAGCCGACAGGGCCATACAATGAGCAGTTCTTC,CASSQPTGPYNEQFF
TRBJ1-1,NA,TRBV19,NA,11,TGTGCCTCCTACCTGAACACTGAAGCTTTCTTT,CASYLNTEAFF
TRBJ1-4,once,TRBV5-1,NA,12,TGCGCCAGCAGCTGGCAGGGGGAAAAACTGTTTTTT,CASSWQGEKLFF
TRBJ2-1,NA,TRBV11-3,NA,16,TGTGCCAGCAGCTTAGGCGGGACTCAAACCTACAATGAGCAGTTCTTC,CASSLGGTQTYNEQFF
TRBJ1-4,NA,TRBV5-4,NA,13,TGTGCCAGCAGCTTGGACAGTAATGAAAAACTGTTTTTT,CASSLDSNEKLFF
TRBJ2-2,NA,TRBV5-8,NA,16,TGTGCCAGCAGCTTGGATGTCCGAGGGAACACCGGGGAGCTGTTTTTT,CASSLDVRGNTGELFF
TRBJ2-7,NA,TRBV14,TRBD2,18,TGTGCCAGCAGTGATGGGACTAGCGGGAGTCACAAGGCCTACGAGCAGTACTTC,CASSDGTSGSHKAYEQYF
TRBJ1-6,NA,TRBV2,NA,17,TGTGCCAGCATCCCCGGGGACACCCGCTCCTATAATTCACCCCTCCACTTT,CASIPGDTRSYNSPLHF
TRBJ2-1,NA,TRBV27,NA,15,TGTGCCAGCAGTTTCGGGGGGCCGCCACACAATGAGCAGTTCTTC,CASSFGGPPHNEQFF
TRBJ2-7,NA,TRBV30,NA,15,TGTGCCTGGAGTGCGTTTGCCGGTTTTGTCGGCGAGCAGTACTTC,CAWSAFAGFVGEQYF
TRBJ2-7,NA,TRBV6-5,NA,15,TGTGCCAGCAGGCCCGGGCAGGGGATCTGGTACGAGCAGTACTTC,CASRPGQGIWYEQYF
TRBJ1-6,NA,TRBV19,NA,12,TGTGCCAGTAGTGCCTCTAGGACAAAGATCCACTTT,CASSASRTKIHF
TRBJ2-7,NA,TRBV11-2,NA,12,TGTGCCAGCAGCTTAGACAGGGGCGAGCAGTACTTC,CASSLDRGEQYF
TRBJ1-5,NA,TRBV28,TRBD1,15,TGTGCCAGCAGTTTATGGACAGGGGGCAATCAGCCCCAGCATTTT,CASSLWTGGNQPQHF
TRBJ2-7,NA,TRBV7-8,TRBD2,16,TGTGCCAGCAGCCCGGTCGAGCTAGCGGACCCCTACGAGCAGTACTTC,CASSPVELADPYEQYF
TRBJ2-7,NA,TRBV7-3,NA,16,TGTGCCAGCAGCCCCCGAGGTAGCGCCAACCTCGGGGAGCAGTACTTC,CASSPRGSANLGEQYF
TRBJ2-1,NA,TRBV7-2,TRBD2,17,TGTGCCAGCAGCCCAGTGACTAGCGGGACGAAGTACAATGAGCAGTTCTTC,CASSPVTSGTKYNEQFF
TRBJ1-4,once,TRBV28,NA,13,TGTGCCAGCAGAGAAGGGGCATATGAAAAACTGTTTTTT,CASREGAYEKLFF
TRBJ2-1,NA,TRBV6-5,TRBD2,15,TGTGCCAGCAGGTTAGCGGGAGGGCTTTACAATGAGCAGTTCTTC,CASRLAGGLYNEQFF
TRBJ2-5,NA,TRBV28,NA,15,TGTGCCAGCAGTTCTCCTAAGGCAGGGTTAGAGACCCAGTACTTC,CASSSPKAGLETQYF
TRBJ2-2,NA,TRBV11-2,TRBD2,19,TGTGCCAGCAGCTTAGAAGTAGCGGGGAATACAATCGACACCGGGGAGCTGTTTTTT,CASSLEVAGNTIDTGELFF
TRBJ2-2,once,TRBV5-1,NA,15,TGCGCCAGCAGCTTGAACAGGGCGGACACCGGGGAGCTGTTTTTT,CASSLNRADTGELFF
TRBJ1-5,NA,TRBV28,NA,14,TGTGCCAGCAGCTTCAGGGCTAGCAATCAGCCCCAGCATTTT,CASSFRASNQPQHF
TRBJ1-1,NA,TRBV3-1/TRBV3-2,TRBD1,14,TGTGCCAGCAGCCGCCGGGACAGGGACACTGAAGCTTTCTTT,CASSRRDRDTEAFF
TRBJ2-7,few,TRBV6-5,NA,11,TGTGCCAGCAGCCGCGGCTACGAGCAGTACTTC,CASSRGYEQYF
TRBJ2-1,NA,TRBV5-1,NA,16,TGCGCCAGCAGCTTAAGCCCGGGACTCTCCTACAATGAGCAGTTCTTC,CASSLSPGLSYNEQFF
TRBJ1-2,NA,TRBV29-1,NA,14,TGCAGCGTTGACCAGGGCGGATCTAACTATGGCTACACCTTC,CSVDQGGSNYGYTF
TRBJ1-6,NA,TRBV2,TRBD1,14,TGTGCCAGCAGTCGGACAGGGCTGAATTCACCCCTCCACTTT,CASSRTGLNSPLHF
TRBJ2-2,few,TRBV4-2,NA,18,TGTGCCAGCAGCCCCGAAAGGTTAGCAAAGGACAATACCGGGGAGCTGTTTTTT,CASSPERLAKDNTGELFF
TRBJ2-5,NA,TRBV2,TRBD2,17,TGTGCCAGCAGTGGTACCCCCGAGCTAGCGGGAGGAGAGACCCAGTACTTC,CASSGTPELAGGETQYF
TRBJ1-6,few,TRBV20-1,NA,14,TGCAGTGCTAGTGTGCAGGGCTACGGATCACCCCTCCACTTT,CSASVQGYGSPLHF
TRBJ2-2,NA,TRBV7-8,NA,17,TGTGCCAGCAGCCCCTTCGGACAGACCCCGGTTACCGGGGAGCTGTTTTTT,CASSPFGQTPVTGELFF
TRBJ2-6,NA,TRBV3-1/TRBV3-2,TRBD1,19,TGTGCCAGCAGCCAGGAGGAAAGGGGGCGCCCCTCTGGGGCCAACGTCCTGACTTTC,CASSQEERGRPSGANVLTF
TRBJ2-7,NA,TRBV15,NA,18,TGTGCCACCAGCAGAGTCCCCGAACTGACAGGATGGGATGTGGAGCAGTACTTC,CATSRVPELTGWDVEQYF
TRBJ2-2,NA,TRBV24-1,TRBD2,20,TGTGCCACCAGTGATTTAGCGGGAGGTTACGGCCCAACCTACACCGGGGAGCTGTTTTTT,CATSDLAGGYGPTYTGELFF
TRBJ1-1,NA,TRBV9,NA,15,TGTGCCAGCAGCCCCGAAGTCGCGTCTAACACTGAAGCTTTCTTT,CASSPEVASNTEAFF
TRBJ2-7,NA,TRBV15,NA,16,TGTGCCACCAGCAGGGCCCTTGGGGGGGCCATCTACGAGCAGTACTTC,CATSRALGGAIYEQYF
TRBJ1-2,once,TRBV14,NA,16,TGTGCCAGCAGCCAACCAACCCTTTCAGGGGCTCATGGCTACACCTTC,CASSQPTLSGAHGYTF
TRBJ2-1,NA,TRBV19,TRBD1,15,TGTGCCAGTAGTGTGGACAGGGCGACTCGCAATGAGCAGTTCTTC,CASSVDRATRNEQFF
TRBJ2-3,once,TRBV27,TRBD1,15,TGTGCCACAGGACCGGGACAGGGTTGGTCAGATACGCAGTATTTT,CATGPGQGWSDTQYF
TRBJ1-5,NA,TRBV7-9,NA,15,TGTGCCAGCAGCTTGGAAGGGGCTGGCAATCAGCCCCAGCATTTT,CASSLEGAGNQPQHF
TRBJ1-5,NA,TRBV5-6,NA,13,TGTGCCAGCAGCTTTAGAGGGAATCAGCCCCAGCATTTT,CASSFRGNQPQHF
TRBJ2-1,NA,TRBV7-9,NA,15,TGTGCCAGCAGCGGGGACTTCAGGCGCAGGAATGAGCAGTTCTTC,CASSGDFRRRNEQFF
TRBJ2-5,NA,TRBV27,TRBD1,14,TGTGCCAGCAGTTTCCAGGGGGAACAAGAGACCCAGTACTTC,CASSFQGEQETQYF
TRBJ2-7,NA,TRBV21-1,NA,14,TGTGCCAGCAGCAAAGTGGGGCCCGTCTACGAGCAGTACTTC,CASSKVGPVYEQYF
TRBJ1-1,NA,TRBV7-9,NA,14,TGTGCCAGCAGCTTTTCAGGGGATGGAACTGAAGCTTTCTTT,CASSFSGDGTEAFF